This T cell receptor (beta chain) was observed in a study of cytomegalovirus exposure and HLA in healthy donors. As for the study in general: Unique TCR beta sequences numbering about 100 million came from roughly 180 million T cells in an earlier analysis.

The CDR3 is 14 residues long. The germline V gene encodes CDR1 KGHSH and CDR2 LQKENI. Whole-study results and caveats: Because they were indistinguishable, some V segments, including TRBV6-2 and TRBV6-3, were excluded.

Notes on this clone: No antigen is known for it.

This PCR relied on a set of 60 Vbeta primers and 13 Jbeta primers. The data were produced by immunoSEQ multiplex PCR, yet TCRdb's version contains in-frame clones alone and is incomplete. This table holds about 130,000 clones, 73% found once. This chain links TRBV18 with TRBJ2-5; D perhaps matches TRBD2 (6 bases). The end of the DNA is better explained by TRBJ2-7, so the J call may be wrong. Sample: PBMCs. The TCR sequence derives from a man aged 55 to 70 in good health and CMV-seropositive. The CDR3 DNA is TGTGCCAGCTCAATAACTGGGGGGATTAACGAGCAGTACTTC. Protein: CASSITGGINEQYF.